Listed below are T cell receptor beta chains from one sample, sequenced in a study of blood T cell repertoires in COVID-19. Using immunoSEQ multiplex PCR, the repertoire was profiled, and TCRdb retains in-frame clones only, with some absent. Here the sample spans tens of thousands of clones, around four fifths being singletons. The sample taken for sequencing was peripheral blood. These TCRs come from an elderly woman with acute or convalescent COVID-19. Each CDR3 is given with its conserved first and last residue. D genes are given only for firm matches. Part of the rows lack a size; the others show once, few, many or a class for expanded clones.

>-|TRBJ1-1|-|TRBV7-8
TGTGCCAGCAGCTTAGTTCAGGGTAACACTGAAGCTTTCTTT
CASSLVQGNTEAFF
>-|TRBJ2-3|TRBD2|TRBV5-1
TGCGCCAGCAGCTTAGCGACTAGCGGGGGCGGAGATACGCAGTATTTT
CASSLATSGGGDTQYF
>-|TRBJ2-7|-|TRBV7-6
TGTGCCAGCAGCTTATCATGGGGTCGAGGGAACGAGCAGTACTTC
CASSLSWGRGNEQYF
>-|TRBJ1-2|-|TRBV7-8
TGTGCCAGCAGCCCAGAAGGGGGTCGGGACTATGGCTACACCTTC
CASSPEGGRDYGYTF
>-|TRBJ1-6|TRBD1|TRBV5-1
TGCGCCAGCAGCTCCGGGACAGGGGGGATTTACAATTCACCCCTCCACTTT
CASSSGTGGIYNSPLHF
>once|TRBJ1-6|TRBD1|TRBV19
TGTGCCAGTAGTATGGGACAGGATAATTCACCCCTCCACTTT
CASSMGQDNSPLHF
>-|TRBJ2-3|-|TRBV6-1
TGTGCCAGCAGTGAACGGGCAGGGCTGGGAGATACGCAGTATTTT
CASSERAGLGDTQYF
>-|TRBJ2-2|-|TRBV10-3
TGTGCCATTGGTCAGGGGCCCGGGGAGCTGTTTTTT
CAIGQGPGELFF
>-|TRBJ2-1|TRBD2|TRBV7-7
TGTGCTAGCAGCCCAGCAGCGGGGGCCTACAATGAGCAGTTCTTC
CASSPAAGAYNEQFF
>-|TRBJ2-3|TRBD1|TRBV5-6
TGTGCCAGCAGCTCAGGGGGCCGCACAGATACGCAGTATTTT
CASSSGGRTDTQYF
>once|TRBJ2-2|-|TRBV28
TGTGCCAGCAGGTCCTCGAACACCGGGGAGCTGTTTTTT
CASRSSNTGELFF
>-|TRBJ2-5|TRBD2|TRBV27
TGTGCCAGCAGTTTAAGTCGTAGCGGGGGTCACCAAGAGACCCAGTACTTC
CASSLSRSGGHQETQYF
>-|TRBJ2-3|-|TRBV3-1/TRBV3-2
TGTGCCAGCAGCCAAGATCTACTAGCAGTTAGCACAGATACGCAGTATTTT
CASSQDLLAVSTDTQYF
>-|TRBJ2-1|TRBD2|TRBV20-1
TGCAGTGCTTTTCGGGGGGTTGAGCAGTTCTTC
CSAFRGVEQFF
>-|TRBJ1-5|TRBD1|TRBV7-2
TGTGCCAGCAGCCGCTCACACAGGGGTCGGGGCAATCAGCCCCAGCATTTT
CASSRSHRGRGNQPQHF
>-|TRBJ1-6|-|TRBV2
TGTGCCAGCAGCCAACGGGAGTCCCTCCACTTT
CASSQRESLHF
>-|TRBJ1-6|-|TRBV14
TGTGCCAGCAGCCAAGATTCGGGGTCGTTAAGTTCACCCCTCCACTTT
CASSQDSGSLSSPLHF
>-|TRBJ1-1|-|TRBV5-5
TGTGCCAGCACCATGAGGACAGCGAACACTGAAGCTTTCTTT
CASTMRTANTEAFF
>-|TRBJ1-6|-|TRBV19
TGTGCCAGTAGTCCTCGAGACAGTTATTCACCCCTCCACTTT
CASSPRDSYSPLHF
>-|TRBJ2-1|-|TRBV5-1
TGCGCCAGCAGCTTGGGCCCCAGCGGCGATGAGCAGTTCTTC
CASSLGPSGDEQFF
>-|TRBJ2-3|TRBD2|TRBV4-1
TGCGCCAGCAGTCCACTAAGCGGGGGCACAGATACGCAGTATTTT
CASSPLSGGTDTQYF
>-|TRBJ2-3|TRBD1|TRBV6-4
TGTGCCAGCAGTGACCTCACAGGGGGCGCGCAGTATTTT
CASSDLTGGAQYF
>-|TRBJ2-7|-|TRBV21-1
TGTGCCAGCAGCATCAGGTACACGGTGGGGGGCGAGCAGTACTTC
CASSIRYTVGGEQYF
>-|TRBJ1-2|-|TRBV5-1
TGCGCCAGCAGCTTGGGGCAGGGAAGGGGAGGCTACACCTTC
CASSLGQGRGGYTF
>-|TRBJ1-2|-|TRBV29-1
TGCAGCGTCCCGGTGGACAACAACTATGGCTACACCTTC
CSVPVDNNYGYTF
>-|TRBJ1-2|-|TRBV11-2
TGTGCCAGCAGCTTAGTGGGGGGATGGCTCTATGGCTACACCTTC
CASSLVGGWLYGYTF
>-|TRBJ1-2|TRBD1|TRBV18
TGTGCCAGCTCACCCGGACAGGGATCGTATGGCTACACCTTC
CASSPGQGSYGYTF
>-|TRBJ2-7|TRBD2|TRBV9
TGTGCCAGCAGCTCCCTTACTAGCGGGGACGAGCAGTACTTC
CASSSLTSGDEQYF
>-|TRBJ1-3|-|TRBV30
TGTGCCTGGAGCGTCCTTGGGGGCCTCCTTTCTGGAAACACCATATATTTT
CAWSVLGGLLSGNTIYF
>once|TRBJ2-5|-|TRBV5-1
TGCGCCAGCAGCTTGGAAAACAGGCAAGAGACCCAGTACTTC
CASSLENRQETQYF
>-|TRBJ1-5|TRBD1|TRBV9
TGTGCCAGCAGCGTAAGGACAGGGGGCAATCAGCCCCAGCATTTT
CASSVRTGGNQPQHF
>few|TRBJ2-7|TRBD1|TRBV5-1
TGCGCCAGCAGCCTGGGGGACAGGGGGCACTACGAGCAGTACTTC
CASSLGDRGHYEQYF
>-|TRBJ2-7|-|TRBV18
TGTGCCAGCTCACCTGGGACAAACTACGAGCAGTACTTC
CASSPGTNYEQYF
>-|TRBJ2-1|TRBD1|TRBV2
TGTGCCAGCAGGCTGACAGGGGGCACCGTAAGTGAGCAGTTCTTC
CASRLTGGTVSEQFF
>-|TRBJ1-1|TRBD1|TRBV7-3
TGTGCCAGCAGCTCTCGGACAGGGATGAACACTGAAGCTTTCTTT
CASSSRTGMNTEAFF
>-|TRBJ2-6|-|TRBV6-6
TGTGCCAGCAGCCCGGGCTCTGGGGCCAACGTCCTGACTTTC
CASSPGSGANVLTF
>few|TRBJ1-5|-|TRBV4-1
TGCGCCAGCAGCCAAGATCCGGGGGTCGGGAGGCCCCAGCATTTT
CASSQDPGVGRPQHF
>few|TRBJ2-5|TRBD2|TRBV7-8
TGTGCCAGCAGTCTAGCGGCCGGGGGGGGCCCTGAGACCCAGTACTTC
CASSLAAGGGPETQYF
>-|TRBJ1-2|-|TRBV11-2
TGTGCCAGCAGCTTAGAGCTAGCCTATGGCTACACCTTC
CASSLELAYGYTF
>-|TRBJ1-4|-|TRBV6-5
TGTGCCAGCAGTTACTCGGTTCTGACAGTTAATGAAAAACTGTTTTTT
CASSYSVLTVNEKLFF
>-|TRBJ1-3|-|TRBV7-2
TGTGCCAGCAGCTTATTATGGTCGGCTGGAAACACCATATATTTT
CASSLLWSAGNTIYF
>-|TRBJ1-1|-|TRBV7-3
TGTGCCAGCAGCCCAAGCCGGACAAGGATGAACACTGAAGCTTTCTTT
CASSPSRTRMNTEAFF
>-|TRBJ1-1|-|TRBV3-1/TRBV3-2
TGTGCCAGCAGCCAGACGCGGGGGAGTGGGGCTTTCTTT
CASSQTRGSGAFF
>few|TRBJ1-4|-|TRBV7-9
TGTGCCAGCAGCTCCTCCGGGCGGGTCTCTTATAAAGGGGAAAAACTGTTTTTT
CASSSSGRVSYKGEKLFF
>once|TRBJ1-6|-|TRBV2
TGTGCCAGCAGTGAGGCCCTGGGCTCACCCCTCCACTTT
CASSEALGSPLHF
>-|TRBJ1-5|-|TRBV18
TGTGCCAGCTCCCCAGGCTTCCAGGAAGGTCAGCCCCAGCATTTT
CASSPGFQEGQPQHF
>once|TRBJ2-2|-|TRBV11-2
TGTGCCAGCAGCCCTATCTTCTTCCCGGGGAGGAACACCGGGGAGCTGTTTTTT
CASSPIFFPGRNTGELFF